This T cell receptor (beta chain) was profiled in a study of T cell responses to AZD1222 COVID-19 vaccine. As for the study in general: Pooling covered second doses at about 4 or about 12 weeks. Study-level results: The donors showed a predominance of white British ancestry and of females, with possible underestimation of clonal diversity. Sampling captured repertoires only after the peak T cell response.

Clones were sequenced by immunoSEQ multiplex PCR, and TCRdb holds only the in-frame ones, with some missing. The table shows over 120,000 clones, with approximately 92% occurring only once. The V end was cut by 2 bases, the J end by 2 bases, with 15 bases between. Germline CDR1 reads LNHDA; CDR2 reads SQIVND (reference sequence). The CDR3 has 16 residues. With respect to this clone: The antigen remains unidentified.

The sequenced sample was peripheral blood, obtained on day 0 of AZD1222 vaccination. This chain connects TRBV19 to TRBJ1-2; D gene ambiguous. The TCR comes from an adult in good health. The CDR3 nucleotides read TGTGCCAGTAGTATACCCCAAAGGGCTCACAACTATGGCTACACCTTC. Encoded protein: CASSIPQRAHNYGYTF.